The 19 T cell receptor beta chains presented below share a single source sample, sequenced in a study of response to subunit inactivated influenza vaccine. TCRdb called the RT-PCR reads again in MiXCR, with one record for every CDR3 protein. Of around 540,000 distinct CDR3 sequences detected, approximately 12% appear once; the ten largest clones hold about 10%. The material sequenced was PBMCs from blood, taken on the day of vaccination. These receptors were collected from a man between 50 and 59 years old who received an inactivated influenza vaccine.

The chain recombines TRBV7-2 with TRBJ1-5; D gene unclear. CDR1 and CDR2 from the germline V gene are SGHTA and FQGNSA. Trimming shortened V by 2 bases and J by 7 bases, and 6 bases separated the two germline ends. CDR3 length: 12 amino acids. The CDR3 protein is CASSLLQQPQHF. Written as DNA, the CDR3 is TGTGCCAGCAGCTTATTGCAGCAGCCCCAGCATTTT.

This clonotype was seen many times. The genes are TRBV12-3 or TRBV12-4 and TRBJ1-2; 8 bases agree with TRBD1. CDR3 size: 14 residues. Germline trimming cut 4 bases from V and 10 bases from J; bases unmatched to any gene: 11. This chain's CDR3 is CASSSTPDRGPYTF. CDR3 in DNA: TGTGCCAGCAGTTCAACTCCCGACAGGGGCCCCTACACCTTC.

This clonotype was seen at least ten times. This rearrangement joins TRBV7-2 to TRBJ2-5, with TRBD2 matching over 11 bases. The germline gives CDR1 SGHTA, CDR2 FQGNSA. Losses at the gene ends were 4 bases for V and 2 bases for J; bases not matched to a gene: 9. This CDR3 is built from 17 residues. CDR3 coding DNA: TGTGCCAGCAGCTCAATGGGAACTAGCGGGGGACAAGAGACCCAGTACTTC. Its protein is CASSSMGTSGGQETQYF.

This clonotype has only a few counts. The rearrangement joins TRBV7-2 to TRBJ1-2, with TRBD1 matching 7 bases. V was clipped by 1 base and J by 5 bases; unmatched bases: 7. Germline V gene sequence: CDR1 SGHTA, CDR2 FQGNSA. This CDR3 is built from 15 residues. The CDR3 is CASSLETGFGYGYTF. CDR3 nucleotide sequence: TGTGCCAGCAGCTTAGAGACAGGGTTTGGTTATGGCTACACCTTC.

This chain links TRBV5-1 with TRBJ2-2; D perhaps matches TRBD2 (6 bases). Trimming took 5 bases from V and 0 from J, leaving 8 bases between them. In germline, CDR1 is SGHRS, CDR2 YFSETQ. The CDR3 is 14 amino acids. The CDR3 nucleotides are TGCGCCAGCAGGGAGGGGACGAACACCGGGGAGCTGTTTTTT. This codes for CASREGTNTGELFF.

This clonotype appeared many times. The rearrangement joins TRBV6-2 or TRBV6-3 to TRBJ2-5; D ambiguous. V was trimmed by 5 bases and J by 4 bases, leaving 8 bases between them. The length of the CDR3 is 12 residues. The V gene's germline CDR1 is MNHEY and CDR2 SVGEGT. The CDR3 DNA sequence: TGTGCCAGCAGTCCTTGGGGAGAGACCCAGTACTTC. Protein: CASSPWGETQYF.

This clonotype showed up many times. This chain links TRBV12-3 or TRBV12-4 with TRBJ2-3; D is unresolved. The V end was cut by 3 bases, the J end by 1 base, with 5 bases between. The CDR3 has 13 residues. The CDR3 region has the DNA TGTGCCAGCAGTTTCTTTGGCACAGATACGCAGTATTTT. It translates to CASSFFGTDTQYF.

This clonotype was found many times. V and J are TRBV7-2 and TRBJ2-7; D is ambiguous. Germline CDR1 and CDR2: SGHTA and FQGNSA. The germline V and J ends were trimmed by 7 bases and 2 bases, with 15 bases remaining between them. The CDR3 spans 14 residues. The CDR3 coding sequence is TGTGCCAGCACCACAAGAACCCTTCCCTACGAGCAGTACTTC. Its protein is CASTTRTLPYEQYF.

There are a few counts of this clonotype. CDR3 nucleotide sequence: TGTGCCAGCAGTTTTTCCGTGAACTATGGCTACACCTTC. Its translation: CASSFSVNYGYTF. V and J are TRBV12-3 or TRBV12-4 and TRBJ1-2, with D unresolved. V gave up 3 bases and J gave up 2 bases, with 7 bases separating them. This CDR3 comprises 13 residues.

This clonotype was counted many times. V and J are TRBV10-3 and TRBJ2-1; perhaps TRBD2 as D (6 bases). The V and J ends lost 7 bases and 0 bases respectively, with 10 bases between them. Germline lookup yields CDR1 ENHRY and CDR2 SYGVKD. The CDR3 extends over 14 amino acids. For the CDR3, the DNA is TGTGCCATCAAGTCGGGAGACTCCTACAATGAGCAGTTCTTC. It is translated as CAIKSGDSYNEQFF.

This clonotype was detected many times. This sequence joins TRBV4-2 and TRBJ1-1, with 7 bases that match TRBD1. CDR3 size: 14 residues. The germline V gene has CDR1 LGHNA and CDR2 YNFKEQ. The junction had 0 bases not matched to a gene; V was cut back by 1 base and J by 1 base. In DNA form, the CDR3 reads TGTGCCAGCAGCCAAGGACAGGGGAACACTGAAGCTTTCTTT. Its translation: CASSQGQGNTEAFF.

The rearrangement joins TRBV13 to TRBJ2-1; TRBD2 matches at 10 bases. V shed 3 bases and J 9 bases; nucleotides not matched to a gene: 11. CDR3 length: 16 residues. The germline V gene has CDR1 PRHDT and CDR2 FYEKMQ (reference sequence). CDR3 sequence reads: CASSFKRGGFNSEQFF. The CDR3 bases are TGTGCCAGCAGCTTCAAGCGGGGGGGTTTCAACAGTGAGCAGTTCTTC.

This clonotype was observed a handful of times. Written as DNA, the CDR3 is TGCAGTGCTAGAGATCCCGGGACAGGGAGCACAGATACGCAGTATTTT. This gives the protein CSARDPGTGSTDTQYF. The chain uses TRBV20-1 and TRBJ2-3; 9 bases line up with TRBD1. V dropped 0 bases and J dropped 0; count of bases not matched to a gene: 4. The CDR3 contains 16 residues. Germline V gene sequence: CDR1 DFQATT, CDR2 SNEGSKA (reference sequence).

This clonotype was detected ten times or more. This chain joins TRBV20-1 and TRBJ2-1; D may match TRBD1 or TRBD2 (6 bases each). Germline CDR1 DFQATT, CDR2 SNEGSKA (reference sequence). Trimming took 1 base from V and 2 from J, leaving 12 bases between them. The CDR3 covers 15 residues. In DNA, the CDR3 is TGCAGTGCTAGAGCCCTGGAGGGGGCCTACAATGAGCAGTTCTTC. Translation gives CSARALEGAYNEQFF.

This chain uses TRBV7-2 with TRBJ2-3; D not resolved. The V end lost 5 bases, the J end lost 7 bases, and 25 bases lay between the germline ends. Germline CDR1 is SGHTA and CDR2 is FQGNSA. The CDR3 has 17 residues. The chain's CDR3 is CASSQPPAALGSYTQYF. The CDR3 DNA reads TGTGCCAGCAGCCAGCCCCCGGCTGCCTTGGGCTCCTATACGCAGTATTTT.

The rearrangement links TRBV5-1 to TRBJ2-1, with D possibly matching TRBD1 (5 bases). Germline loops: CDR1 SGHRS, CDR2 YFSETQ. With 3 bases removed from V and 2 bases from J, the gap between germline ends came to 9 bases. The CDR3 totals 14 residues. The CDR3 protein is CASSSGHTYNEQFF. The CDR3 nucleotides are TGCGCCAGCAGCTCCGGACACACCTACAATGAGCAGTTCTTC.

This chain links TRBV7-9 with TRBJ2-5; no reliable D call. Germline values: CDR1 SEHNR, CDR2 FQNEAQ (reference sequence). The V gene lost 1 base and the J gene lost 1 base, with 13 bases spanning the gap. CDR3 length equals 16 residues. CDR3: CASSLGNAILQETQYF. In nucleotides, the CDR3 is TGTGCCAGCAGCTTAGGGAATGCTATACTCCAAGAGACCCAGTACTTC.

This clonotype was seen more than once but under ten times. The chain links TRBV15 to TRBJ1-5; 8 bases agree with TRBD1. V trimming: 0 bases; J trimming: 8 bases; junction bases outside the gene matches: 6. The V gene's germline CDR1 is LNHNV and CDR2 YYDKDF (reference sequence). CDR3 size: 15 residues. The CDR3 here is CATSRDGQGAEPQHF. CDR3 nucleotides: TGTGCCACCAGCAGAGATGGACAGGGTGCCGAGCCCCAGCATTTT.

This clonotype was seen a handful of times. The chain links TRBV4-2 to TRBJ2-1; TRBD2 matches 9 bases. The CDR3 spans 13 residues. The V gene end was trimmed by 2 bases and the J gene end by 13 bases; junction bases not matched to a gene: 6. The germline gives CDR1 LGHNA, CDR2 YNFKEQ. CDR3: CASSQPGGGAQFF. The CDR3 bases are TGTGCCAGCAGCCAACCTGGCGGGGGGGCTCAGTTCTTC.